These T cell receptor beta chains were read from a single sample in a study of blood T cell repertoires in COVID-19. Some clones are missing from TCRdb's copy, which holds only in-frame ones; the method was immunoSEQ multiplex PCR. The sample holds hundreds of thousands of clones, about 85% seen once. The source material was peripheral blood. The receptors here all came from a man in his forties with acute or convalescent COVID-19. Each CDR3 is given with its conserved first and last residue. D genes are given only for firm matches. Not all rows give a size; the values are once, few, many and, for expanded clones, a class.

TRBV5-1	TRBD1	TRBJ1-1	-	TGCGCCAGCAGCCCCGACAGGGTGAACACTGAAGCTTTCTTT	CASSPDRVNTEAFF
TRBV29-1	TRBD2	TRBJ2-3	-	TGCAGCGTGAAACTAGCGGGAGAAGCAGATACGCAGTATTTT	CSVKLAGEADTQYF
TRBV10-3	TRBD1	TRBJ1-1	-	TGTGCCATCAGGATGGCCCCGGGACAGGGGAGCACTGAAGCTTTCTTT	CAIRMAPGQGSTEAFF
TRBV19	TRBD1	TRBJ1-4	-	TGTGCCAGTAGTTGGACAGGCGACAATGAAAAACTGTTTTTT	CASSWTGDNEKLFF
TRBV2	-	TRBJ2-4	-	TGTGCCAGCAGTGGGACATTTCTAGCCAAAAACATTCAGTACTTC	CASSGTFLAKNIQYF
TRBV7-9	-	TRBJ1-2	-	TGTGCCAGCAGCTTAGACGGGGGCTACACCTTC	CASSLDGGYTF
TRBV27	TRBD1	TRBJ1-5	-	TGTGCCAGCAGTCCGCGACAGGGATGGGGGGGCAATCAGCCCCAGCATTTT	CASSPRQGWGGNQPQHF
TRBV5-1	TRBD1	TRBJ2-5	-	TGCGCCAGCAGCTTGGCGGGACAGGGTGGGACAGGGACCCAGTACTTC	CASSLAGQGGTGTQYF
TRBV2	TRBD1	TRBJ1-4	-	TGTGCCAGCAGCACACAGGGGATATCTAATGAAAAACTGTTTTTT	CASSTQGISNEKLFF
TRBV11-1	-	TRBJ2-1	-	TGTGCCAGCAGCTTAGATCGGGGTAGCTCCTACAATGAGCAGTTCTTC	CASSLDRGSSYNEQFF
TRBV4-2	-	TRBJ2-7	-	TGTGCCAGCAGCCAAGTTGTTGAGACCTACGAGCAGTACTTC	CASSQVVETYEQYF
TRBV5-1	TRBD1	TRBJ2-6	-	TGCGCCAGCAGCTTGTGGGGTGACAGGGCAGGATCTGGGGCCAACGTCCTGACTTTC	CASSLWGDRAGSGANVLTF
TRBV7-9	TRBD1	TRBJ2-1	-	TGTGCCAGCAGCTTTCCGGGACAGATAGATCATGAGCAGTTCTTC	CASSFPGQIDHEQFF
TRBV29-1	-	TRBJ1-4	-	TGCAGCGCTATGACAGGAGCCCTTAATGAAAAACTGTTTTTT	CSAMTGALNEKLFF
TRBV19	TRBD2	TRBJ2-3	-	TGTGCCAGCACGGGACGACTAGCCGATACGCAGTATTTT	CASTGRLADTQYF
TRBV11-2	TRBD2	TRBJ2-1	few	TGTGCCAGCAGCCCGGGACTAGCGGGCATCAATGAGCAGTTCTTC	CASSPGLAGINEQFF
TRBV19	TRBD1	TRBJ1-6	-	TGTGCCAGTAGTATGGACAGGGTAGGGAATTCACCCCTCCACTTT	CASSMDRVGNSPLHF
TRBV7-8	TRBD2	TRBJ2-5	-	TGTGCCAGCAGCTTAGCCCCCGGGACTAGCGGGGCCCCTCTGGAGACCCAGTACTTC	CASSLAPGTSGAPLETQYF
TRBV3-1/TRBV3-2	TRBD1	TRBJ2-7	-	TGTGCCAGCAGCCGGACCGGGACAGGTCGATTCCAAGGCGAGCAGTACTTC	CASSRTGTGRFQGEQYF
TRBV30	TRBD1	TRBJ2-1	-	TGTGCCTGGAGTACCGGGACAGGGGGTTTAGGCTACAATGAGCAGTTCTTC	CAWSTGTGGLGYNEQFF
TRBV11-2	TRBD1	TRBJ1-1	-	TGTGCCAGCAGCTTCGGGGACAGGGGGAGTGATACTGAAGCTTTCTTT	CASSFGDRGSDTEAFF
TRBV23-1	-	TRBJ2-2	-	TGCGCCAGCAGTCATGCCAGGACCGGGGAGCTGTTTTTT	CASSHARTGELFF
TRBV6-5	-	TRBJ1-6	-	TGTGCCAGCAACCTATATAGCTCCTATAATTCACCCCTCCACTTT	CASNLYSSYNSPLHF
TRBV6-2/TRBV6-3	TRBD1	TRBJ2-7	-	TGTGCCAGCAGTTACACCGGGACAGGGTTGGGCGAGCAGTACTTC	CASSYTGTGLGEQYF
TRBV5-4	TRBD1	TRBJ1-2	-	TGTGCCAGCAGCTTGATGCCTCAGGGGGCGGCCTATGGCTACACCTTC	CASSLMPQGAAYGYTF
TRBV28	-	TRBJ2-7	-	TGTGCCAGCAGTTTAGATTTAGCGAGCTCCTACGAGCAGTACTTC	CASSLDLASSYEQYF
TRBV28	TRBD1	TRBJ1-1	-	TGTGCCAGCAGTACCACCGGCTGGGACAGGGCATCGAACACTGAAGCTTTCTTT	CASSTTGWDRASNTEAFF
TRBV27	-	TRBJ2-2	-	TGTGCCAGCAGTTTAACCCTAGGCGGGGAGCTGTTTTTT	CASSLTLGGELFF
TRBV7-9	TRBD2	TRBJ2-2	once	TGTGCCAGCAGCCATCGACTAGCGGGAGGGCCTAACACCGGGGAGCTGTTTTTT	CASSHRLAGGPNTGELFF
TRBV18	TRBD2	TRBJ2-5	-	TGTGCCAGCTCACCCTTTAGCGGGTCCCAAGAGACCCAGTACTTC	CASSPFSGSQETQYF
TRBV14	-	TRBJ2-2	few	TGTGCCAGCAGCCAAATCTGGCCAGATTACACCGGGGAGCTGTTTTTT	CASSQIWPDYTGELFF
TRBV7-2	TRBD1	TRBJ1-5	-	TGTGCCAGCAGGCAGGGACAGGGTGATCAGCCCCAGCATTTT	CASRQGQGDQPQHF